Listed below are T cell receptor beta chains from one sample, sequenced in a study of blood T cells in healthy people across ages. MiXCR, run by TCRdb on the 5' RACE reads, gives a single entry per CDR3 protein. The table lists fewer than 2 million distinct CDR3 sequences, 30% to 40% of them singletons, with under 25% in the top ten. Sequenced input: blood. The receptors were sampled from a human donor in good health. Both conserved end residues are trimmed from each CDR3.

v_call cdr3_aa
TRBV6-5 ASRRTGSITDTQY
TRBV6-1 ASSEFRTGPHEQF
TRBV12-3/TRBV12-4 ASSRSGTATEAF
TRBV2 ASSDGTQY
TRBV15 ATSSGGNTEAF
TRBV3-1 ASSQGGGQSEQY
TRBV7-2 ASSLGSGAYGYT
TRBV28 ASSLSTSYNEQF
TRBV10-3 AISVLGGYEQF
TRBV10-3 ASSGTDQPQH
TRBV7-8 ASSLDLMSEQY
TRBV5-1 ASTRGGEQF
TRBV6-2/TRBV6-3 ASSYAVNTEAF
TRBV20-1 SARTSGGGEQY
TRBV20-1 SARTWVGIKETQY
TRBV11-3 ASSHTGAETQY
TRBV15 ATSTGQGEKLF
TRBV10-2 AIRSSGGYNEQF
TRBV29-1 SAPGQVYNEQF
TRBV6-2/TRBV6-3 ASLDRDGQPQH
TRBV12-3/TRBV12-4 ASSRTGTGLFYEQY
TRBV7-2 ASSPGAGARNTEAF
TRBV4-3 AGSPSQSDNYGYT
TRBV2 ASSQDQGSTDTQY
TRBV9 ASSELTGTDSYEQY
TRBV12-3/TRBV12-4 ASSVQGGNQPQH
TRBV2 ASSTQGYYGYT
TRBV6-6 ASSFTWGGQETQY
TRBV7-9 ASSPTGGHEQY
TRBV13 ASSAGTLNEKLF
TRBV20-1 SAGDTSGTDTQY
TRBV11-2 ASSPRGGGGALF
TRBV6-2/TRBV6-3 ATQIRRRAYEQY
TRBV15 ATSSLYSSGANVLT
TRBV9 ASSVGAGVEQPQH
TRBV6-6 ASSYGGRRQPQH
TRBV20-1 SAGPPTYGTGLDEQF
TRBV20-1 SANNNRESGGIIPGYT
TRBV29-1 SVDPTGSTEAF
TRBV15 ATSRDVGEDSPLH
TRBV5-1 ASSLSPTGEGNIQY
TRBV11-1 ASSLDRGRAGANVLT
TRBV2 ASQGDSGYGYT
TRBV29-1 SVVTRSTGGRSYNEQF
TRBV13 ASSARGWVEQF
TRBV10-3 AISVGGTEAF
TRBV6-1 ASSEGPGAGNTIY
TRBV18 ASSTPRRGNTEAF
TRBV10-3 AISESIKETGYNEQF